This T cell receptor (beta chain) was obtained from a study of radiotherapy plus CTLA-4 blockade in lung cancer. The assay was immunoSEQ multiplex PCR, and TCRdb's table has in-frame clones only and misses some. The sample has about 49,000 clones; about 88% are singletons. This CDR3 has 14 amino acids. Trimming removed 7 bases from V and 2 bases from J, with 9 bases in between. Germline V gives CDR1 LNHDA, CDR2 SQIVND (reference sequence). The clonotype originates from a human donor with non-small cell lung cancer whose response to radiotherapy plus ipilimumab could not be evaluated. Sequenced here: peripheral blood, sampled from a patient treated with radiotherapy plus ipilimumab. This sequence joins TRBV19 and TRBJ2-6; D remains ambiguous. The CDR3 loop is CASTGFTGANVLTF. The CDR3 DNA follows: TGTGCCAGTACCGGGTTTACTGGGGCCAACGTCCTGACTTTC. Together with reference TRBV19 and TRBJ2-6, the CDR3 gives the full variable domain: DGGITQSPKYLFRKEGQNVTLSCEQNLNHDAMYWYRQDPGQGLRLIYYSQIVNDFQKGDIAEGYSVSREKKESFPLTVTSAQKNPTAFYLCASTGFTGANVLTFGAGSRLTVL.